This T cell receptor beta chain stems from a study of shared clonotypes between healthy human individuals. Study-wide results and limits: The naive CD4 repertoires of a few donors were compared, and roughly 5.1% of clonotypes were shared. Measured sharing among donors was expected to vary with sequencing depth.

Subsets obtained from CD4+ cells comprised CD45RA+ naive and CD45RA-negative memory cells. This CDR3 comprises 13 residues. The V end was cut by 10 bases, the J end by 0 bases, with 9 bases between. CDR1 and CDR2 (germline): MNHEY, SMNVEV (reference sequence). Comments on this clone: Antigen: not known.

Profiled with immunoSEQ multiplex PCR; TCRdb holds only in-frame clones, not every one. The sample has more than 2 million clones, around 95% seen once; the top ten hold more than 0.1%. The TCR was taken from a man aged 18 to 30 in good health. V and J are TRBV27 and TRBJ2-2, with D uncertain. The source material was naive CD4+ T cells sorted from blood. Specified subset: CD45RA+ positively selected. Here the CDR3 DNA reads TGTGCCACCCGGGCCTCGAACACCGGGGAGCTGTTTTTT. Amino acids: CATRASNTGELFF.